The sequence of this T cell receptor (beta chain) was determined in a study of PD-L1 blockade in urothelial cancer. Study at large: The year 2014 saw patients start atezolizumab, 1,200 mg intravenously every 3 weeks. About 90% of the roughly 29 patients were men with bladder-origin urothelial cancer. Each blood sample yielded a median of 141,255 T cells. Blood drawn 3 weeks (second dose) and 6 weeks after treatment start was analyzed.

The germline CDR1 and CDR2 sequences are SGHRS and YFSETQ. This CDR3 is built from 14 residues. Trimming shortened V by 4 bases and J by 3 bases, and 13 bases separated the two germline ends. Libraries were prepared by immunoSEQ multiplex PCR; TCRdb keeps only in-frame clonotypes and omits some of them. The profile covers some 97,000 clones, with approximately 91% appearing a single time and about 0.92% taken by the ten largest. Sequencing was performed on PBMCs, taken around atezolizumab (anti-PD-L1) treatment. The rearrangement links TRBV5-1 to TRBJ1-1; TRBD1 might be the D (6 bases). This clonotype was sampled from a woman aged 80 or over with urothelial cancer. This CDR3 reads CASSPGQKYTEAFF. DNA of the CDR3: TGCGCCAGCAGCCCGGGACAAAAGTACACTGAAGCTTTCTTT.